One sample yielded the 2 T cell receptor beta chains listed below, sequenced in a study of beta chain features in type 1 diabetes (dated by TCRdb to between 2018 and 2020). Libraries were constructed by the immunoSEQ multiplex PCR assay. All of the isolated RNA was reverse transcribed with the High Capacity cDNA Reverse Transcription Kit, so expressed TCRB transcripts were sequenced. Drawn from immuneACCESS, this table holds only the in-frame rearrangements with V and J called that TCRdb kept. Clones are partly lost; checked studies trace under half to an unresolved V gene and leave the rest unexplained. Within this sample are approximately 140,000 clones, with about 7.1% of them counted one time only. Of the sample, 1.3% to 1.5% is held by the ten largest clones. Specimen: central memory CD4+ T cells from blood. The source of these receptors is a woman between 25 and 40 years old in good health.

The chain combines TRBV7-3 with TRBJ2-3, with 10 bases matching TRBD2. Germline trimming cut 5 bases from V and 5 bases from J; bases unmatched to any gene: 7. From germline, CDR1 is SGHTA and CDR2 FQGTGA. CDR3 length equals 15 residues. The CDR3, as DNA: TGTGCCAGCAGCCCAGCGGGAGGGCCAGGAGATACGCAGTATTTT. Translating it yields CASSPAGGPGDTQYF.

This chain connects TRBV14 to TRBJ2-1; 12 bases agree with TRBD2. After removal of 3 bases from V and 4 bases from J, the junction contained 1 base not matched to a gene. Germline CDR1 is SGHDN and CDR2 is FVKESK. The CDR3 spans 15 residues. The CDR3 nucleotides read TGTGCCAGCAGCCAGACTAGCGGGAGTTACAATGAGCAGTTCTTC. It specifies CASSQTSGSYNEQFF.